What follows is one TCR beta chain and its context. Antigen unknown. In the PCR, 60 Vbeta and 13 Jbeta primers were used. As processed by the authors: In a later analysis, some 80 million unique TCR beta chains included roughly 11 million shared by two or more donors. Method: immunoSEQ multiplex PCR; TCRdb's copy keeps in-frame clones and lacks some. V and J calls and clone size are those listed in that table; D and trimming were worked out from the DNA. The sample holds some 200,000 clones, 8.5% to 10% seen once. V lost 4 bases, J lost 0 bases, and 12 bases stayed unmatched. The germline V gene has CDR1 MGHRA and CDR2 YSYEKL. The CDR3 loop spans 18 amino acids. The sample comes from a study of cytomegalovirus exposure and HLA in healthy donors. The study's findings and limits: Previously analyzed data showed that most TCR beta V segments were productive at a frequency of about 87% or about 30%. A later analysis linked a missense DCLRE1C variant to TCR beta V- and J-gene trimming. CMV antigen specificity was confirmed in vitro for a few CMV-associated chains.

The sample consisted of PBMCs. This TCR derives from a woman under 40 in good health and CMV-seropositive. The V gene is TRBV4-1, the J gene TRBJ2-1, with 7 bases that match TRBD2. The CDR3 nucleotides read TGCGCCAGCAGCCCAAAACCGGAGGGAGGGAGCTCCTACAATGAGCAGTTCTTC. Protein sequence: CASSPKPEGGSSYNEQFF.